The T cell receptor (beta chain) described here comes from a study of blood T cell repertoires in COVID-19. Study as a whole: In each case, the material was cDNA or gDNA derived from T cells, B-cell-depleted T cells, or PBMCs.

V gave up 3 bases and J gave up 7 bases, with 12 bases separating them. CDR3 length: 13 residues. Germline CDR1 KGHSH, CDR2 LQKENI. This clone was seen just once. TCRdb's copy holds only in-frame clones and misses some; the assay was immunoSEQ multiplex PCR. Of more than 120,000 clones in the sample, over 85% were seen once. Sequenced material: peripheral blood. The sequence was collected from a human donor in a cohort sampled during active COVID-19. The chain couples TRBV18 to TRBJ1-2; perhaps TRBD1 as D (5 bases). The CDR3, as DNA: TGTGCCAGCTCACCCGAACCAAGGGGTGGCTACACCTTC. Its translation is CASSPEPRGGYTF.